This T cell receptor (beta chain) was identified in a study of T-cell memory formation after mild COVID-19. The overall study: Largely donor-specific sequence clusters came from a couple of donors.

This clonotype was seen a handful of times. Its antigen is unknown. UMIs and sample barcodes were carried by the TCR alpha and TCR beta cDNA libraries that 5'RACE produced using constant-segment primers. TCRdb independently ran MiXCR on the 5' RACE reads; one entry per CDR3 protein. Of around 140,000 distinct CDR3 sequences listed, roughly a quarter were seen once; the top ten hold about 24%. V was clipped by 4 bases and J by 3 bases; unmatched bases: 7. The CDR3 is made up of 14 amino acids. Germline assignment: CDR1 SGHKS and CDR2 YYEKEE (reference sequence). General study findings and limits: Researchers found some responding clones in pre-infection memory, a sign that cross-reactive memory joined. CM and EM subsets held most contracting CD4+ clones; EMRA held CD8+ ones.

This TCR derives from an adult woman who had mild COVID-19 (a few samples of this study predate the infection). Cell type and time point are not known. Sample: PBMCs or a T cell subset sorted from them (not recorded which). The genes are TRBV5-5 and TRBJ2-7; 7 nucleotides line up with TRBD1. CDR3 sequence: CASSQPGQNYEQYF. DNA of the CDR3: TGTGCCAGCAGCCAACCGGGACAGAACTACGAGCAGTACTTC.